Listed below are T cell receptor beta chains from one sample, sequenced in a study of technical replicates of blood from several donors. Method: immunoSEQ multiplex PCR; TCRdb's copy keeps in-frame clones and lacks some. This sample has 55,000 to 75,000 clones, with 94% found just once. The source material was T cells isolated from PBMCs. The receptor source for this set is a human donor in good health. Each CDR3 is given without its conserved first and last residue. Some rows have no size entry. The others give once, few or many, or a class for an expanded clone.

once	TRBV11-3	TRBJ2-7	ASSWGRGVNEQY
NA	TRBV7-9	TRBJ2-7	ASTSTGDRDEQY
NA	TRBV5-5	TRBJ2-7	ASSLRLTQPYEQY
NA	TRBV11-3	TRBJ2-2	ASSSGTSGTWELF
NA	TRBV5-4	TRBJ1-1	ASSSRLNTEAF
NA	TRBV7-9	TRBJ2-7	ASRQNRGSDSYEQY
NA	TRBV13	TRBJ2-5	ASSSRTSPRETQY
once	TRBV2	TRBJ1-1	ASQGQGRTEAF
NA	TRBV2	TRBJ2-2	SVYTGELF
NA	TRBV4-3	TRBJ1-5	ASSQGTGSPGQPQH
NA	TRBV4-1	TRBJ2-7	ASSQDQASGSYEQY
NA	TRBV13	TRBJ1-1	ASSLYKAF
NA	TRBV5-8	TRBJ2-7	ASSSGQNSYEQY
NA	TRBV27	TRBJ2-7	ASSPTSGSFYEQY
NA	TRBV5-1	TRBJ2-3	ASSVPVAGAQSDTQY
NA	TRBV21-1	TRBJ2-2	ASSPHLPGQGHTGELF